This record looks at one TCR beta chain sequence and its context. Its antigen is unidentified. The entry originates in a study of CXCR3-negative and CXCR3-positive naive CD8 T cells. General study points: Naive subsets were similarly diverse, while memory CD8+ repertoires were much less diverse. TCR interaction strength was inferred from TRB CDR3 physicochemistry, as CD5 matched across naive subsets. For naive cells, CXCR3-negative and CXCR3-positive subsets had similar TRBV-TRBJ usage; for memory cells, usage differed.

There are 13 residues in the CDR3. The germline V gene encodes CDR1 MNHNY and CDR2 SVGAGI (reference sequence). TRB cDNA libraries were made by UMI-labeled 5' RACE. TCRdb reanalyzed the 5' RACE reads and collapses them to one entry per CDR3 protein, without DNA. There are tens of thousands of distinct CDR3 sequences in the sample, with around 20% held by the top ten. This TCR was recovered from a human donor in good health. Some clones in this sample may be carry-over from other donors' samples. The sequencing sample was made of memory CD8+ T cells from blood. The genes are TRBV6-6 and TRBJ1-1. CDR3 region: CASSPLDPTEAFF.